This TCR beta chain was retrieved from a study of cytomegalovirus exposure and HLA in healthy donors. Study-wide results and limits: Per published accounts, TCR beta sequences correctly predicted the HLA-A and HLA-B alleles of most subjects. Evidence from a later analysis indicated that most CMV-associated TCR beta chains looked HLA-restricted.

Researchers ran the PCR with 60 Vbeta and 13 Jbeta primers. The assay was immunoSEQ multiplex PCR, and TCRdb's table has in-frame clones only and misses some. The sample holds about 180,000 clones; roughly three quarters are singletons and the top ten take over 2.5%. Trimming pared 4 bases from V and 2 bases from J, leaving 13 bases between. The CDR3 spans 14 residues. Germline V gene sequence: CDR1 SGHNT, CDR2 YYREEE (reference sequence). With respect to this clone: Its antigen remains unknown.

This chain connects TRBV5-4 to TRBJ2-7; possibly TRBD2 for D (6 bases). The sequence came from a male donor in good health and CMV-seronegative. What was sequenced was PBMCs. CDR3 sequence: CASSPVGGTYEQYF. For the CDR3, the DNA is TGTGCCAGCAGCCCCGTCGGCGGGACCTACGAGCAGTACTTC.